The T cell receptor (beta chain) described here comes from a study of control samples from healthy donors and cancer patients. In the case of this clone: Other DNA sequences in the sample encode the same CDR3.

The assay was immunoSEQ multiplex PCR, and TCRdb's table has in-frame clones only and misses some. In the table there are some 120,000 clones, about 95% of which are singletons. Between the trimmed V and J ends, which lost 5 bases and 1 base, there was a span of 9 bases. There are 14 residues in the CDR3. CDR1 is LNHDA and CDR2 is SQIVND in the germline V gene (reference sequence). This TCR was sampled from a man younger than 45 in good health. The specimen sequenced was blood. This sequence joins TRBV19 and TRBJ1-5; D unclear. CDR3 nucleotides: TGTGCCAGTAGTGTACAGTACAGCAATCAGCCCCAGCATTTT. This sequence encodes CASSVQYSNQPQHF.